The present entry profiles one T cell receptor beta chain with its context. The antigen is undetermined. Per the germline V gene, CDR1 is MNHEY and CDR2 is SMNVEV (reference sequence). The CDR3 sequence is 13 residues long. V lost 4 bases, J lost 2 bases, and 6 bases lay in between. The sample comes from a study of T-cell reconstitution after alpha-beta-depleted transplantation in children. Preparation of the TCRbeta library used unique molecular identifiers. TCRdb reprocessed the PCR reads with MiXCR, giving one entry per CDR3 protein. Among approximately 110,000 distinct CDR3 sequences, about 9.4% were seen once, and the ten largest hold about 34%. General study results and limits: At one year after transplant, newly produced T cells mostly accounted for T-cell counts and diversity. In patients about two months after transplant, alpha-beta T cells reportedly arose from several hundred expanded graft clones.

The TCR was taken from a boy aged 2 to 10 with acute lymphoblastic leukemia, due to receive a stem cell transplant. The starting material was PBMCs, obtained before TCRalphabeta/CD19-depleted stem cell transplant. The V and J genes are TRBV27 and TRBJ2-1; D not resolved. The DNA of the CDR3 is TGTGCCAGCAGTTACAGACCCTACAATGAGCAGTTCTTC. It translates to CASSYRPYNEQFF.